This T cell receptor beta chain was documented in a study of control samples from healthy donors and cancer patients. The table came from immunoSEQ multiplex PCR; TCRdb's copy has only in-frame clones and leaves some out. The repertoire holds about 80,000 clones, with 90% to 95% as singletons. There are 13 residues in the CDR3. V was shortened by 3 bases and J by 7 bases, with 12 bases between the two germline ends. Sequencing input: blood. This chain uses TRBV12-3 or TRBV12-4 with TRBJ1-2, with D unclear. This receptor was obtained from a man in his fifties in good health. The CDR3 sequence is CASSLALNGGYTF. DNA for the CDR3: TGTGCCAGCAGTTTGGCCCTTAACGGTGGCTACACCTTC.